Presented here are 23 T cell receptor beta chains from one specimen sequenced in a study of human T cells and chemical hapten exposure. Time point: patch test 3, about 24 weeks after DPC sensitization. Treatment specified: therapeutic diphenylcyclopropenone sensitization with weekly scalp DPC. TCRdb ran MiXCR on the RACE reads and lists one entry per CDR3 protein. The sample has approximately 50,000 distinct CDR3 sequences; roughly a tenth are singletons. The sequencing used whole blood, collected in connection with sensitization to the hapten diphenylcyclopropenone (DPC). These receptors were obtained from a woman in her forties with alopecia areata. Some clones in this sample may be carry-over from other donors' samples.

This clonotype was counted at least ten times. The CDR3 DNA reads as TGTGCCAGCAGTTTAGGACTAGAAGGCTACACCTTC. Translation: CASSLGLEGYTF. The V and J genes are TRBV12-3 or TRBV12-4 and TRBJ1-2; no definite D call. The CDR3 is 12 residues long. Trimming stripped 1 base from V and 8 bases from J, with 8 bases between.

This clonotype showed up just a few times. This sequence joins TRBV6-2 or TRBV6-3 and TRBJ2-7; the match to TRBD2 covers 8 bases. The CDR3 is 13 amino acids. J gave up 4 bases and V 5 bases, and 4 bases lay outside the gene matches. CDR1 is MNHEY, CDR2 SVGEGT, per germline. The CDR3 reads CASSDSGVYEQYF. CDR3 nucleotides: TGTGCCAGCAGTGATAGCGGGGTGTACGAGCAGTACTTC.

This clonotype was found many times. This chain joins TRBV29-1 and TRBJ2-4, with a weak D call TRBD2 (6 bases). Germline assignment: CDR1 SQVTM and CDR2 ANQGSEA. The CDR3 totals 12 residues. V dropped 4 bases and J dropped 8 bases, with 12 bases sitting between them. The CDR3 reads CSVAGGDDIQYF. In DNA form, the CDR3 reads TGCAGCGTTGCCGGCGGGGATGACATTCAGTACTTC.

This clonotype was detected ten times or more. The chain has TRBV4-1 and TRBJ2-2; D remains unclear. The CDR3 contains 14 residues. V was trimmed by 1 base and J by 2 bases, leaving 5 bases between them. CDR1 is MGHRA and CDR2 is YSYEKL in the germline V gene. The CDR3 region has the DNA TGCGCCAGCAGCCAAGTTTCCAACACCGGGGAGCTGTTTTTT. Translation: CASSQVSNTGELFF.

Only a few counts were recorded for this clonotype. The rearrangement links TRBV5-1 to TRBJ2-2; D is undetermined. The CDR3 loop spans 14 amino acids. The germline V and J ends were trimmed by 2 bases and 4 bases, with 9 bases remaining between them. In germline, CDR1 is SGHRS, CDR2 YFSETQ. The CDR3 region is CASSLPGSTGELFF. The CDR3 nucleotides read TGCGCCAGCAGCTTACCCGGTTCCACCGGGGAGCTGTTTTTT.

This chain links TRBV6-1 with TRBJ2-2; D remains unclear. V was clipped by 6 bases and J by 6 bases, with 8 bases between them. CDR1 is MNHNS and CDR2 is SASEGT in the germline V gene. This CDR3 region has 12 residues. The CDR3 DNA follows: TGTGCCAGCAGGGATGGCGCCGGGGAGCTGTTTTTT. Its translation is CASRDGAGELFF.

There are a few counts of this clonotype. This rearrangement joins TRBV20-1 to TRBJ2-7, with a weak D call TRBD2 (6 bases). CDR1 is DFQATT and CDR2 is SNEGSKA in the germline V gene (reference sequence). This CDR3 comprises 13 residues. Between the trimmed V and J ends, which lost 7 bases and 5 bases, there was a span of 18 bases. The DNA for the CDR3 is TGCAGTGGCATCGCCGGGGGTGGGAACGAGCAGTACTTC. It translates to CSGIAGGGNEQYF.

This clonotype was counted a few times. This CDR3 is CASSSFRGPGHEAFF. CDR3 nucleotides: TGTGCCAGCAGCTCCTTCAGAGGTCCGGGCCATGAAGCTTTCTTT. The chain employs TRBV11-2 and TRBJ1-1; D gene unclear. This CDR3 contains 15 residues. Germline CDR1 and CDR2: SGHAT and FQNNGV. Between the trimmed V and J ends, which lost 4 bases and 7 bases, there was a span of 19 bases.

This clonotype is medium-sized. The V call is TRBV6-4, the J call TRBJ2-2; D gene unclear. Trimming shortened V by 0 bases and J by 3 bases, and 5 bases separated the two germline ends. Germline V gene sequence: CDR1 MRHNA, CDR2 SNTAGT. The CDR3 is 14 amino acids. In nucleotides, the CDR3 is TGTGCCAGCAGTGACTCGCCGGACACCGGGGAGCTGTTTTTT. It yields the protein CASSDSPDTGELFF.

There are a few counts of this clonotype. The rearrangement joins TRBV9 to TRBJ2-6; 9 bases line up with TRBD1. V trimming: 4 bases; J trimming: 0 bases; junction bases outside the gene matches: 8. Germline values: CDR1 SGDLS, CDR2 YYNGEE. There are 18 residues in the CDR3. The CDR3 is CASSPRDRDYSGANVLTF. The DNA for the CDR3 is TGTGCCAGCAGCCCCCGGGACAGGGATTACTCTGGGGCCAACGTCCTGACTTTC.

This clonotype was counted many times. This chain connects TRBV15 to TRBJ1-6; a possible D gene is TRBD1 (5 bases). The CDR3 covers 16 residues. V dropped 3 bases and J dropped 7 bases, with 16 bases sitting between them. Germline V gives CDR1 LNHNV, CDR2 YYDKDF (reference sequence). The CDR3 spells CATSRGWTPGNSPLHF. Here the CDR3 DNA reads TGTGCCACCAGCAGGGGATGGACACCCGGCAATTCACCCCTCCACTTT.

This clonotype was recorded a few times. The chain uses TRBV4-2 and TRBJ1-5; no clear D gene. Germline CDR1 is LGHNA and CDR2 is YNFKEQ. This CDR3 is built from 16 residues. V gave up 0 bases and J gave up 5 bases, with 14 bases separating them. CDR3 sequence reads: CASSQDATLSDQPQHF. In DNA, the CDR3 is TGTGCCAGCAGCCAAGATGCGACATTATCCGATCAGCCCCAGCATTTT.

This clonotype was observed a few times. The V gene is TRBV18, the J gene TRBJ1-2; 8 bases align to TRBD1. The V gene end was trimmed by 3 bases and the J gene end by 8 bases; junction bases not matched to a gene: 2. Germline V gene data show CDR1 as KGHSH and CDR2 as LQKENI. The CDR3 covers 12 residues. The CDR3 reads CASSPDRGGYTF. CDR3 DNA: TGTGCCAGCTCACCCGACAGGGGAGGCTACACCTTC.

This clonotype has a handful of counts. This chain links TRBV7-2 with TRBJ1-6, with a tentative D call TRBD1 (6 bases). The CDR3 runs to 13 residues. Germline loops: CDR1 SGHTA, CDR2 FQGNSA. The V and J ends lost 3 bases and 9 bases respectively, with 9 bases between them. The CDR3 protein is CASSLGAPSPLHF. The CDR3 bases are TGTGCCAGCAGCTTGGGGGCCCCTTCACCCCTCCACTTT.

As DNA, the CDR3 is TGTGCCAGCAGCTCACGGGGAACACCCCTCCACTTT. This sequence encodes CASSSRGTPLHF. The chain couples TRBV11-3 to TRBJ1-6; D unclear. Per germline, CDR1 SGHNT and CDR2 YENEEA. Deletions cut 4 bases from V and 11 bases from J, with 9 bases between. The CDR3 totals 12 residues.

This clonotype was seen more than once but under ten times. The rearrangement uses TRBV7-3 and TRBJ2-5; 9 nucleotides align to TRBD2. This CDR3 is 15 amino acids long. V dropped 1 base and J dropped 5; count of bases not matched to a gene: 5. Germline V CDR1 and CDR2: SGHTA, FQGTGA. CDR3 nucleotide sequence: TGTGCCAGCAGCTTAAATGGGCTAGCGGGGGAGACCCAGTACTTC. Protein product: CASSLNGLAGETQYF.

The chain is built from TRBV11-2 and TRBJ2-7; 7 nucleotides agree with TRBD1. Germline CDR1 reads SGHAT; CDR2 reads FQNNGV. The CDR3 consists of 15 residues. Germline trimming cut 7 bases from V and 1 base from J; bases unmatched to any gene: 10. This CDR3 is CASTSFRDSSYEQYF. In DNA form, the CDR3 reads TGTGCCAGCACCTCATTCCGGGACAGTTCCTACGAGCAGTACTTC.

This sequence joins TRBV7-2 and TRBJ1-1; tentatively, D is TRBD1 (5 bases). Germline V gene lookup returns CDR1 SGHTA and CDR2 FQGNSA. The V end was cut by 4 bases, the J end by 1 base, with 10 bases between. This CDR3 contains 14 residues. The CDR3 loop is CASSSGTGNTEAFF. The CDR3 DNA reads TGTGCCAGCAGCTCCGGGACGGGGAACACTGAAGCTTTCTTT. Based on the CDR3 plus reference TRBV7-2 and TRBJ1-1, the full variable domain is GAGVSQSPSNKVTEKGKDVELRCDPISGHTALYWYRQSLGQGLEFLIYFQGNSAPDKSGLPSDRFSAERTGGSVSTLTIQRTQQEDSAVYLCASSSGTGNTEAFFGQGTRLTVV.

This clonotype was observed many times. The rearrangement joins TRBV24-1 to TRBJ2-2; TRBD2 matches at 8 bases. Germline-derived CDR1 and CDR2 are KGHDR and SFDVKD. J lost 2 bases, V lost 8 bases, and 3 bases had no gene match. This CDR3 comprises 14 residues. The CDR3 region is CATKTSGNTGELFF. The CDR3, as DNA: TGTGCCACCAAAACTAGCGGAAACACCGGGGAGCTGTTTTTT.

V usage is TRBV4-1 and J usage is TRBJ1-6; unclear D gene. The V gene's germline CDR1 is MGHRA and CDR2 YSYEKL. The CDR3 spans 15 residues. Trimming removed 1 base at V and 8 bases at J, with 12 bases between. The CDR3 spells CASSQGSGWDSPLHF. The CDR3 DNA follows: TGCGCCAGCAGCCAAGGTTCGGGATGGGATTCACCCCTCCACTTT.

J is TRBJ1-5 and V is TRBV6-2 or TRBV6-3, with unresolved D. The CDR3 length is 15 residues. V gave up 0 bases and J gave up 5 bases, with 11 bases separating them. Germline CDR1 MNHEY, CDR2 SVGEGT. The CDR3 sequence is CASSYSRGFYQPQHF. In DNA form, the CDR3 reads TGTGCCAGCAGTTACTCGAGAGGGTTCTATCAGCCCCAGCATTTT.

This clonotype was seen a handful of times. This chain links TRBV27 with TRBJ1-6; 7 bases are shared with TRBD1. Trimming cost V 10 bases and J 6 bases; bases outside gene matches: 9. The CDR3 contains 14 residues. Germline V gene sequence: CDR1 MNHEY, CDR2 SMNVEV (reference sequence). The CDR3 DNA sequence: TGTGCCACCACGGCGGGACAGATTAATTCACCCCTCCACTTT. Amino acid sequence: CATTAGQINSPLHF.

This clonotype was observed a few times. V gene TRBV9 combines with J gene TRBJ2-4, with 8 bases fitting TRBD2. The junction had 16 bases not matched to a gene; V was cut back by 3 bases and J by 11 bases. CDR1 SGDLS and CDR2 YYNGEE come from the germline V gene. This CDR3 has 16 residues. DNA for the CDR3: TGTGCCAGCAGCGCTCTGGCAGCGGGGGATAAAACATTTCAGTACTTC. It codes for CASSALAAGDKTFQYF.